Presented here are 7 T cell receptor beta chains from one specimen sequenced in a study of T-cell reconstitution after alpha-beta-depleted transplantation in children. Study-wide results and limits: A year had passed since transplant, and T-cell counts and diversity by then came mostly from newly produced T cells.

For TCRbeta, the library was prepared with unique molecular identifiers. TCRdb used MiXCR to reprocess the PCR reads, holding one entry per CDR3 protein. The sample records approximately 300,000 distinct CDR3 sequences, roughly 7.8% being singletons. Their specific antigens are unknown. The sequenced sample was peripheral blood, obtained 360 days after TCRalphabeta/CD19-depleted stem cell transplant. The receptor set was obtained from a female patient aged 2-10 years who had a stem cell transplant for Fanconi anemia, so the T cells may come from the graft donor.

This clonotype occurred many times. The V call is TRBV20-1, the J call TRBJ2-3; 7 bases agree with TRBD1. Per germline, CDR1 DFQATT and CDR2 SNEGSKA (reference sequence). This CDR3 is built from 15 residues. J lost 4 bases, V lost 1 base, and 8 bases had no gene match. The chain's CDR3 is CSARAEQGSSDTQYF. CDR3 nucleotide sequence: TGCAGTGCTAGAGCGGAACAGGGGTCGTCAGATACGCAGTATTTT.

A note on this clonotype: A read error may explain this, as a much larger clone is one base away. V and J are TRBV5-6 and TRBJ2-7; D unclear. There are 13 residues in the CDR3. CDR1 is SGHDT and CDR2 is YYEEEE in the germline V gene. CDR3 sequence: CAISPGPLYEQYV. The CDR3 coding sequence is TGTGCCATCAGCCCAGGACCATTATACGAGCAGTACGTC.

This clonotype showed up many times. This chain links TRBV11-2 with TRBJ2-3; D assignment may be TRBD1 or TRBD2 (5 bases each). The germline V gene has CDR1 SGHAT and CDR2 FQNNGV. CDR3 length equals 17 residues. V lost 5 bases, J lost 1 base, and 19 bases lay in between. The CDR3 DNA reads as TGTGCCAGCAGCACTAGTCCCCTAGGGGCGGGCACAGATACGCAGTATTTT. Protein: CASSTSPLGAGTDTQYF.

At least ten counts were recorded for this clonotype. V and J are TRBV6-2 or TRBV6-3 and TRBJ2-1; 8 bases are shared with TRBD1. Losses at the gene ends were 6 bases for V and 3 bases for J; bases not matched to a gene: 7. In germline, CDR1 is MNHEY, CDR2 SVGEGT. The CDR3 has 15 amino acids. CDR3 amino acids: CASSLNRGDYNEQFF. The CDR3 DNA is TGTGCCAGCAGCTTAAACAGGGGGGACTACAATGAGCAGTTCTTC.

This clonotype was seen many times. The rearrangement links TRBV12-3 or TRBV12-4 to TRBJ1-2; D may be TRBD1 (5 bases). V dropped 7 bases and J dropped 2 bases, with 17 bases sitting between them. This CDR3 has 15 residues. The CDR3 nucleotides are TGTGCCAGCACACAATCTTCCGGGACCAACTATGGCTACACCTTC. It yields the protein CASTQSSGTNYGYTF.

The chain recombines TRBV20-1 with TRBJ2-1; 8 bases are a match to TRBD2. Germline CDR1 and CDR2: DFQATT and SNEGSKA (reference sequence). The CDR3 is 15 residues long. With 6 bases clipped from V and 3 bases from J, the junction kept 10 bases outside the gene matches. The CDR3 loop is CSAQVRGGFYNEQFF. The DNA for the CDR3 is TGCAGTGCGCAAGTTCGGGGGGGCTTCTACAATGAGCAGTTCTTC.

Many counts were recorded for this clonotype. This chain joins TRBV7-8 and TRBJ2-1; D uncertain. The V gene lost 1 base and the J gene lost 9 bases, with 4 bases spanning the gap. CDR3 length: 11 residues. Germline V CDR1 and CDR2: SGHVS, FQNEAQ. In DNA, the CDR3 is TGTGCCAGCAGCTTAGGTGGTGAGCAGTTCTTC. Its protein is CASSLGGEQFF.